This T cell receptor (beta chain) was profiled in a study of human T cells and chemical hapten exposure. TCRdb independently ran MiXCR on the RACE reads; one entry per CDR3 protein. The table includes 180,000 or so distinct CDR3 sequences, 20% to 25% detected once. Time point denoted: patch test 1, 2 weeks after DPC sensitization. Treatment specified: therapeutic diphenylcyclopropenone sensitization with weekly scalp DPC. The ends lost 3 bases at V and 2 bases at J; junction bases unmatched: 7. The CDR3 covers 16 residues. Per germline, CDR1 SGHDN and CDR2 FVKESK. The V gene is TRBV14, the J gene TRBJ2-1; the match to TRBD2 covers 7 bases. The sequencing used whole blood, collected in connection with sensitization to the hapten diphenylcyclopropenone (DPC). This clonotype originated in a woman between 50 and 59 years old with alopecia areata. Some clones in this sample may be carry-over from other donors' samples. CDR3 protein: CASSQKAGNPYNEQFF. As DNA, the CDR3 is TGTGCCAGCAGCCAGAAAGCGGGGAACCCCTACAATGAGCAGTTCTTC.